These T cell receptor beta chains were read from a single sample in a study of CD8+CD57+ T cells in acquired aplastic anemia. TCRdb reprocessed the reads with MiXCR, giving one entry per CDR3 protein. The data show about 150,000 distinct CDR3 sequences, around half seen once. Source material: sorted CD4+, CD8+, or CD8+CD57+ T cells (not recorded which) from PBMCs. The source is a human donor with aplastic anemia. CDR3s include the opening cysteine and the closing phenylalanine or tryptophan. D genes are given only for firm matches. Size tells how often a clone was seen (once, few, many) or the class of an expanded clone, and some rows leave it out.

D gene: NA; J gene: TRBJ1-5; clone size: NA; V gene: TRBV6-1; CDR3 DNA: TGTGCCAGCAGCACTGAACGGGGTCCTAATCAGCCCCAGCATTTT; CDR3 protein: CASSTERGPNQPQHF
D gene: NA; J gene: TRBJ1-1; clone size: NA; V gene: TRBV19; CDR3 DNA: TGTGCCAGTAGTATTAGAGGCATGAACACTGAAGCTTTCTTT; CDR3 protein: CASSIRGMNTEAFF
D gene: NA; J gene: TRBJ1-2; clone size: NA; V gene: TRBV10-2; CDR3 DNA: TGCGCCAGTTGGGACACACTGAAGAACTATGGCTACACCTTC; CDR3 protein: CASWDTLKNYGYTF
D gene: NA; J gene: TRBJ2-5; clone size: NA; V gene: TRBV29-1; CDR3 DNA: TGCAGCGTTGAAGCTTACCAGCGGGAGACCCAGTACTTC; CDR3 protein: CSVEAYQRETQYF
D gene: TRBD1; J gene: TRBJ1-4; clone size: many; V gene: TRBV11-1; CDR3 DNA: TGTGCCAGCAGCCCTCCTCCCGGGACAGTTAATGAAAAACTGTTTTTT; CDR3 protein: CASSPPPGTVNEKLFF
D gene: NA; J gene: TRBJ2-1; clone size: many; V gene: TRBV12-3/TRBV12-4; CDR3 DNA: TGTGCCAGCAGTTTAGGGATAGGCAATGAGCAGTTCTTC; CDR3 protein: CASSLGIGNEQFF
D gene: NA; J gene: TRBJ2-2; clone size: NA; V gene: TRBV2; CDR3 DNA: TGTGCCAGCAAAGCAGGGGCGGCCGGGGAGCTGTTTTTT; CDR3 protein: CASKAGAAGELFF
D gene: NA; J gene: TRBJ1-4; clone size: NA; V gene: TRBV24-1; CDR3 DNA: TGTGCCACCAGTGGGGGAGCTTCGGCGGGAGAAAAACTGTTTTTT; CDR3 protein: CATSGGASAGEKLFF
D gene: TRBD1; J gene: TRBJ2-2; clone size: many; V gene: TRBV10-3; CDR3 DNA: TGTGCCATCAGTGAGCCGACAGGGGGGGACACCGGGGAGCTGTTTTTT; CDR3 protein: CAISEPTGGDTGELFF
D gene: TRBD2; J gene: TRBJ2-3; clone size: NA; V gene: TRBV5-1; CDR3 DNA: TGCGCCAGCAGCTCTACCGTAGGACTAGCGGGAGGCACAGATACGCAGTATTTT; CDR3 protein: CASSSTVGLAGGTDTQYF
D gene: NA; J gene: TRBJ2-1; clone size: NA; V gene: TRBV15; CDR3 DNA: TGTGCCAGCACTGATTCGGGACCCTCCTACAATGAGCAGCTCTTC; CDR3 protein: CASTDSGPSYNEQLF
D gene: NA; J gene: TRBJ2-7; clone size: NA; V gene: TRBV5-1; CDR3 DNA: TGCGCCAGCAGCCTTCTACCTACCTACGAGCAGTACTTC; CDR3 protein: CASSLLPTYEQYF
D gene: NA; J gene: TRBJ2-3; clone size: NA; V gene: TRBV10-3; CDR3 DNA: TGTGCCATCAGTGAGGGAGGCAGCACAGATACGCAGTATTTT; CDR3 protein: CAISEGGSTDTQYF
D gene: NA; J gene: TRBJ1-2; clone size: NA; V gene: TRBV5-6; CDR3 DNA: TGTGCCAGCAGCTTGGTGAGGGACGGCTACACCTTC; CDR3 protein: CASSLVRDGYTF
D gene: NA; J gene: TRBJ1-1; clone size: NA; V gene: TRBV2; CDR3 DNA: TGTGCCAGTAGACCCAGCGTTGAAGCTTTCTTT; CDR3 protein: CASRPSVEAFF
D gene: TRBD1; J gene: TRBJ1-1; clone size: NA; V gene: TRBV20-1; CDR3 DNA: TGCAGTGCTAGGGACAGGGGAAGGAACACTGAAGCTTTCTTT; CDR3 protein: CSARDRGRNTEAFF
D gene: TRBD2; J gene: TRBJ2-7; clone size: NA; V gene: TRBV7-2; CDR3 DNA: TGTGCCAGCAGTTTGGGACTAGCGGAGCAGTACTTC; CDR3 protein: CASSLGLAEQYF
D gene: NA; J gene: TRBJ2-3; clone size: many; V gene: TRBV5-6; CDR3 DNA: TGTGCCAGCACCATTGCCGGGAATATGGTGGCAGATACGCAGTATTTT; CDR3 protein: CASTIAGNMVADTQYF
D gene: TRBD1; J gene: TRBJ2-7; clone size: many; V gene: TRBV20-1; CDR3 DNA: TGCAGTGCTAGGGAGACAGGGTTCTACGAGCAGTACTTC; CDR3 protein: CSARETGFYEQYF
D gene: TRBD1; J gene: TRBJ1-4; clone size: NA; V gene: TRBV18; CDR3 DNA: TGTGCCAGCTCACCACCGTGGACAGGTAATGAAAAACTGTTTTTT; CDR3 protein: CASSPPWTGNEKLFF
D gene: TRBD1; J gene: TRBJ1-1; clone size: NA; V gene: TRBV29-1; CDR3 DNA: TGCAGCGTTGAAAGCAGGGGGCGTCGCACCGCTTTCTTT; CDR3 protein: CSVESRGRRTAFF
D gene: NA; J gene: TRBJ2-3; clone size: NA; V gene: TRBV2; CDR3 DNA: TGTGCCAGCAGGGGAGCAACAGATACGCAGTATTTT; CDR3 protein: CASRGATDTQYF
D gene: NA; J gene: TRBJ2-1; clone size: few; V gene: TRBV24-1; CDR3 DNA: TGTGCCACCAGTGATTTGCAATTAAGAAGGTTCTTC; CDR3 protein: CATSDLQLRRFF
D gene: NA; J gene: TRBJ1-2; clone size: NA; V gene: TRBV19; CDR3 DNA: TGTGCCAGTAGTTGGCCGGGACCCCTCTACACCTTC; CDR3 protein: CASSWPGPLYTF
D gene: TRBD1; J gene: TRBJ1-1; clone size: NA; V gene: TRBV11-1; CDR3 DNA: TGTGCCAGCAGCTCGACCCACACAGGGGGGATCACTGAAGCTTTCTTT; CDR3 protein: CASSSTHTGGITEAFF
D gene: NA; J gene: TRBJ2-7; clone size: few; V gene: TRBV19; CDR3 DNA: TGTGCCAGTAGTATCGGCCTTTACTCCTACGAGCAGTACTTC; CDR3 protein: CASSIGLYSYEQYF
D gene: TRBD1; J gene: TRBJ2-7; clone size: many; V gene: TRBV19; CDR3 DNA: TGTGCCAGTAGTATAGATCGGACAGGATCCTACGAGCAGTACTTC; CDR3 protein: CASSIDRTGSYEQYF
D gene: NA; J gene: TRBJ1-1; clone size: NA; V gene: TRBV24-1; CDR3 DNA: TGTGCCACCAGTGCTGGGCAGACTGAAGCTTTCTTT; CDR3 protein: CATSAGQTEAFF
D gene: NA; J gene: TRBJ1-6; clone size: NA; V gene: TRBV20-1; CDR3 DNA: TGCAGTGCTAGATCCGGGTCCTATGGTTCACCCCTCCACTTT; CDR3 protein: CSARSGSYGSPLHF
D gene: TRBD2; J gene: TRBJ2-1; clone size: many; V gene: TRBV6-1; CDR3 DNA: TGTGCCTCCCAGGGACGAGCGGGGGGGCCGGCTGAGCAGTTCTTC; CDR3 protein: CASQGRAGGPAEQFF
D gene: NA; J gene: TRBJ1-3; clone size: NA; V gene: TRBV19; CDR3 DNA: TGTGCCAGTAGTCATAGAAGCTCTGGAAACACCATATATTTT; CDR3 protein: CASSHRSSGNTIYF
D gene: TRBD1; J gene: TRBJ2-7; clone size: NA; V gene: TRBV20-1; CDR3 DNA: TGCAGTGCTGAGGGGGGACAGGGGAATAGGTACGAGCAGTACTTC; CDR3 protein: CSAEGGQGNRYEQYF
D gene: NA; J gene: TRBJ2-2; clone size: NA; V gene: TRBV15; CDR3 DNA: TGTGCCACCAACCATCCCCAGGGTGGGAGAGGGGAGCTGTTTTTT; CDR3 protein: CATNHPQGGRGELFF
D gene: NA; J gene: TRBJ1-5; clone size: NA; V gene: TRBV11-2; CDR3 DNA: TGTGCCAGCAGCTTAGGGGGGAAGGGAAGCAATCAGCCCCAGCATTTT; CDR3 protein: CASSLGGKGSNQPQHF
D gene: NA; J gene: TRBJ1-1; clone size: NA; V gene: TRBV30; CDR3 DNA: TGTGCCTGGGCGGACATTCTGGGCACTGAAGCTTTCTTT; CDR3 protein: CAWADILGTEAFF
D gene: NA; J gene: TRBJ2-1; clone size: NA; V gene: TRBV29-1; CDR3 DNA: TGCAGCGGACAGAGCTCCTACAATGAGCAGTTCTTC; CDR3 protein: CSGQSSYNEQFF
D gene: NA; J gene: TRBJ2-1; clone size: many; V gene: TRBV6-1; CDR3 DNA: TGTGCCAGCAGTGAACATATAGAGGGTAATCCGCAGTTCTTC; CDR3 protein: CASSEHIEGNPQFF
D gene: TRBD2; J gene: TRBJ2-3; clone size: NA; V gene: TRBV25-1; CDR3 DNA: TGTGCCAGCATCGCCGGGACTAGCGGGCCAGATACGCAGTATTTT; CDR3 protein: CASIAGTSGPDTQYF
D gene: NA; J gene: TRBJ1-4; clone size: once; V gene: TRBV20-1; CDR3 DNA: TGCAGTGCTAGGGATGCAACTAATGAAAAACTGTTTTTT; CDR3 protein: CSARDATNEKLFF
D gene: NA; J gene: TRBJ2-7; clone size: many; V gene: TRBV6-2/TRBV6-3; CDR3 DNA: TGTGCCACCCAGACCCCCGGCGAGCAGTACTTC; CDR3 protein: CATQTPGEQYF
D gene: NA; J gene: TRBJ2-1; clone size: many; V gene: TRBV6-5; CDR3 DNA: TGTGCCAGCAGTTACGGGGGCAATGAGCAGTTCTTC; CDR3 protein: CASSYGGNEQFF
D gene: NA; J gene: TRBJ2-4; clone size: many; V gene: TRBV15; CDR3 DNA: TGTGCCACCAGCACAACAGGGAAAAACATTCAGTACTTC; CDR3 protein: CATSTTGKNIQYF
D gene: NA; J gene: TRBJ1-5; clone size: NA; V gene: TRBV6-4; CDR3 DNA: TGTGCCAGCAGTGACTCAGGGGGCAATCAGCCCCAGCATTTT; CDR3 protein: CASSDSGGNQPQHF
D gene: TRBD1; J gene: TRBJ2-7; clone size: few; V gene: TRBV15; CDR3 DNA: TGTGCCACCTACGGAGGACAGGGGTCCTACGAGCAGTACTTC; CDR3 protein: CATYGGQGSYEQYF
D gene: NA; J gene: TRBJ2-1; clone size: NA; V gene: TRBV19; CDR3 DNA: TGTGCCAGTAGTATAACAGGGTCGGGCAATGAGCAGTTCTTC; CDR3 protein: CASSITGSGNEQFF
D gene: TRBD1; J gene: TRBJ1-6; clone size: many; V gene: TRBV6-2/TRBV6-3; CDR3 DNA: TGTGCCAGCAGTTCCCCCCCGGGACAGGGGTATTCACCCCTCCACTTT; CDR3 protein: CASSSPPGQGYSPLHF
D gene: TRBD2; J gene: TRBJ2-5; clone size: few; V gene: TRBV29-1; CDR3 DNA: TGCAGCGTTGTAGCGGGACTAGCCCAAGAGACCCAGTACTTC; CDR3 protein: CSVVAGLAQETQYF
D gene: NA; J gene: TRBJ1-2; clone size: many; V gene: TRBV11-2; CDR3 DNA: TGTGCCAGCAGCTTAGTTCCCCCGGGACTGAGCTATGGCTACACCTTC; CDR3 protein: CASSLVPPGLSYGYTF